Below, 22 T cell receptor beta chains from the same sample are listed, as sequenced in a study of memory CD4+ T cells and cytomegalovirus serostatus. The method was immunoSEQ multiplex PCR; TCRdb's version includes in-frame clones alone and lacks a portion of them. The sample carries approximately 53,000 clones, approximately 80% recorded once. Single viable CD3+CD4+CD8-CD45RO+ cells were sorted as the memory CD4+ T cells. Sequenced input: memory CD4+ T cells from blood. The receptors originated from an adult in good health and CMV-seronegative.

The chain links TRBV27 to TRBJ2-6; no clear D gene. The V end was cut by 3 bases, the J end by 0 bases, with 3 bases between. CDR1 and CDR2 from the germline V gene are MNHEY and SMNVEV (reference sequence). The CDR3 runs to 14 residues. The chain's CDR3 is CASSFVSGANVLTF. The CDR3 coding sequence is TGTGCCAGCAGTTTCGTCTCTGGGGCCAACGTCCTGACTTTC.

The J gene is TRBJ2-3, the V gene TRBV28, with D possibly being TRBD1 or TRBD2 (5 bases each). The CDR3 totals 15 residues. Germline V gene sequence: CDR1 MDHEN, CDR2 SYDVKM. The V end was cut by 2 bases, the J end by 2 bases, with 11 bases between. DNA for the CDR3: TGTGCCAGCAGTTTACCCGGGGCTAACACAGATACGCAGTATTTT. This sequence encodes CASSLPGANTDTQYF.

The chain has TRBV19 and TRBJ1-1; no clear D. The CDR3 extends over 16 amino acids. CDR1 is LNHDA, CDR2 SQIVND, per germline (reference sequence). Trimming removed 5 bases at V and 4 bases at J, with 20 bases between. CDR3 sequence (DNA): TGTGCCAGTAGTCCCCCAGATTGGGGTGGTGGCACTGAAGCTTTCTTT. It yields the protein CASSPPDWGGGTEAFF.

This clone is medium-sized in the sample. The chain recombines TRBV6-5 with TRBJ2-2; TRBD1 aligns across 7 bases. This CDR3 spans 15 amino acids. Germline lookup yields CDR1 MNHEY and CDR2 SVGAGI. V was clipped by 6 bases and J by 5 bases; unmatched bases: 9. CDR3 amino acids: CASRTPGGRTGELFF. DNA for the CDR3: TGTGCCAGCAGAACCCCAGGGGGAAGGACCGGGGAGCTGTTTTTT.

The gene calls are TRBV19 and TRBJ2-1, with D perhaps matching TRBD2 (6 bases). Germline CDR1 and CDR2: LNHDA and SQIVND (reference sequence). The CDR3 sequence is 15 residues long. V was cut by 1 base and J by 6 bases, with 13 bases left in between. DNA for the CDR3: TGTGCCAGTAGTATAGGGGGGGATAGTGGCAATGAGCAGTTCTTC. Its protein product is CASSIGGDSGNEQFF.

The rearrangement joins TRBV4-2 to TRBJ1-1; TRBD1 matches 7 bases. This CDR3 comprises 15 residues. The J segment lost 3 bases and the V segment lost 3 bases, leaving 7 bases of the junction unmatched. Germline lookup yields CDR1 LGHNA and CDR2 YNFKEQ. CDR3 region: CASSQTGTDHTEAFF. CDR3 sequence (DNA): TGTGCCAGCAGCCAGACAGGGACGGACCACACTGAAGCTTTCTTT.

The chain combines TRBV7-2 with TRBJ1-4; the D gene is possibly TRBD1 (5 bases). The germline V and J ends were trimmed by 4 bases and 4 bases, with 16 bases remaining between them. The germline CDR1 and CDR2 sequences are SGHTA and FQGNSA. The CDR3 has 16 residues. The CDR3 loop is CASSSQGVGINEKLFF. The DNA of the CDR3 is TGTGCCAGCAGCTCCCAGGGAGTGGGGATTAATGAAAAACTGTTTTTT.

The J gene is TRBJ1-2, the V gene TRBV7-8; 9 nucleotides match TRBD1. The CDR3 runs to 14 residues. Germline assignment: CDR1 SGHVS and CDR2 FQNEAQ. V was pared by 5 bases and J by 4 bases, with 5 bases of the junction left unmatched. The CDR3 DNA follows: TGTGCCAGCAGCCCAGGACAGGGGTTCTATGGCTACACCTTC. It is translated as CASSPGQGFYGYTF.

This clone appeared once. This sequence joins TRBV18 and TRBJ1-5; D is perhaps TRBD1 (6 bases). This CDR3 has 13 residues. V lost 6 bases and J lost 4, with 10 bases in between. CDR1 is KGHSH and CDR2 is LQKENI in the germline V gene. CDR3 DNA: TGTGCCAGCTCCTATCAGGGGAATCAGCCCCAGCATTTT. Its translation: CASSYQGNQPQHF.

The gene calls are TRBV6-5 and TRBJ1-4; D is undetermined. The germline CDR1 and CDR2 sequences are MNHEY and SVGAGI. This CDR3 is built from 14 residues. Between the trimmed V and J ends, which lost 3 bases and 8 bases, there was a span of 13 bases. CDR3 sequence (DNA): TGTGCCAGCAGTTATCAGGTGCGATCGGAAAAACTGTTTTTT. This translates into CASSYQVRSEKLFF.

This chain uses TRBV27 with TRBJ2-1, with 11 bases matching TRBD2. The V gene's germline CDR1 is MNHEY and CDR2 SMNVEV (reference sequence). This CDR3 spans 14 amino acids. V shed 8 bases, J shed 4 bases, and the junction held 4 bases outside the gene matches. CDR3 DNA: TGTGCCAGCGGAACTAGCGGGGGATACAATGAGCAGTTCTTC. Translating it yields CASGTSGGYNEQFF.

The V gene is TRBV4-2, the J gene TRBJ1-4; D unresolved. Trimming stripped 4 bases from V and 0 bases from J, with 9 bases between. Germline-derived CDR1 and CDR2 are LGHNA and YNFKEQ. The CDR3 loop spans 15 amino acids. CDR3 nucleotide sequence: TGTGCCAGCAGCCCTAAAGGAGCAACTAATGAAAAACTGTTTTTT. Its translation: CASSPKGATNEKLFF.

A word on this clone: Compared with germline, one end of the junction differs, possibly owing to a read error. CDR3 nucleotides: TGTGCCAGCAGTTTAGGGGGCGGTTTGGAGACCCAGTACTTC. Translated, it gives CASSLGGGLETQYF. The chain combines TRBV7-9 with TRBJ2-5; 7 bases map to TRBD1. The germline V gene encodes CDR1 SEHNR and CDR2 FQNEAQ (reference sequence). This CDR3 spans 14 amino acids.

The rearrangement links TRBV6-5 to TRBJ1-2; 9 bases are shared with TRBD1. This CDR3 contains 14 residues. Germline assignment: CDR1 MNHEY and CDR2 SVGAGI. With 5 bases clipped from V and 2 bases from J, the junction kept 3 bases outside the gene matches. The CDR3 region is CASSGTGRNYGYTF. CDR3 coding DNA: TGTGCCAGCAGTGGGACAGGGCGGAACTATGGCTACACCTTC.

The chain links TRBV29-1 to TRBJ2-5, with no clear D. V dropped 3 bases and J dropped 0 bases, with 2 bases sitting between them. Looked up from germline, CDR1 is SQVTM and CDR2 is ANQGSEA. The CDR3 is made up of 11 amino acids. The CDR3, as DNA: TGCAGCGTTGACCACCAAGAGACCCAGTACTTC. Its protein product is CSVDHQETQYF.

This chain joins TRBV7-8 and TRBJ2-7; D possibly corresponds to TRBD2 (6 bases). V was trimmed by 2 bases and J by 7 bases, leaving 15 bases between them. The germline CDR1 and CDR2 sequences are SGHVS and FQNEAQ. The CDR3 loop spans 14 amino acids. CDR3 residues: CASSLFRGRGEQYF. In DNA, the CDR3 is TGTGCCAGCAGCTTATTTCGCGGACGGGGGGAGCAGTACTTC.

This clone was seen a handful of times. The J gene is TRBJ1-5, the V gene TRBV5-8, with a possible D match to TRBD1 (5 bases). The ends were cut back, 0 bases at V and 1 base at J, with 11 bases in the middle. Germline assignment: CDR1 SGHTS and CDR2 YDEGEE. The CDR3 is 16 amino acids. CDR3 DNA sequence: TGTGCCAGCAGCTTGGAGCGGGGGAACAGCAATCAGCCCCAGCATTTT. Protein sequence: CASSLERGNSNQPQHF.

V and J are TRBV5-1 and TRBJ1-5; 7 nucleotides line up with TRBD1. The CDR3 is 15 amino acids. V shed 0 bases and J 4 bases; nucleotides not matched to a gene: 4. The germline CDR1 and CDR2 sequences are SGHRS and YFSETQ. The CDR3 DNA is TGCGCCAGCAGCTTGGAAGGGGGCGAGAATCAGCCCCAGCATTTT. Encoded protein: CASSLEGGENQPQHF.

V gene TRBV6-1 combines with J gene TRBJ1-2, with a weak D call TRBD1 (5 bases). The CDR3 loop spans 15 amino acids. Germline V gene lookup returns CDR1 MNHNS and CDR2 SASEGT. V gave up 3 bases and J gave up 0 bases, with 11 bases separating them. For the CDR3, the DNA is TGTGCCAGCAGTGAGGAGACAGCATCTAACTATGGCTACACCTTC. Protein: CASSEETASNYGYTF.

The chain employs TRBV13 and TRBJ2-6, with 8 nucleotides matching TRBD1. V shed 0 bases, J shed 2 bases, and the junction held 6 bases outside the gene matches. Germline CDR1 and CDR2: PRHDT and FYEKMQ (reference sequence). The CDR3 extends over 18 amino acids. The CDR3 region is CASSLGGTGGAGANVLTF. CDR3 nucleotides: TGTGCCAGCAGCTTAGGGGGAACAGGGGGAGCTGGGGCCAACGTCCTGACTTTC.

This clone was seen once. The rearrangement joins TRBV2 to TRBJ2-1, with unresolved D. The CDR3 has 12 residues. Germline V gene sequence: CDR1 SNHLY, CDR2 FYNNEI. V lost 0 bases to trimming and J lost 6 bases, with 3 bases between them. The CDR3 DNA is TGTGCCAGCAGTGAAGCGCGCAATGAGCAGTTCTTC. The encoded protein is CASSEARNEQFF.

This rearrangement joins TRBV2 to TRBJ2-3, with D possibly matching TRBD2 (6 bases). Germline V CDR1 and CDR2: SNHLY, FYNNEI. This CDR3 spans 13 amino acids. V was cut by 7 bases and J by 2 bases, with 10 bases left in between. The CDR3 bases are TGTGCCAGCACGGAGGGACTCACAGATACGCAGTATTTT. Encoded protein: CASTEGLTDTQYF.